This T cell receptor (beta chain) stems from a study of blood T cell repertoires in COVID-19. Per the authors' pipeline: From reference gene primer amplification, estimates of nucleated cell counts were derived. Data came from immunoSEQ multiplex PCR; TCRdb stores just in-frame clones and leaves some out. V and J calls and clone size are copied from that table; D and trimming were computed from the DNA. The table shows approximately 88,000 clones, with about three quarters occurring only once. In its sample, this clone was seen once. The ends were cut back, 3 bases at V and 8 bases at J, with 15 bases in the middle. Germline lookup yields CDR1 MDHEN and CDR2 SYDVKM. The CDR3 covers 14 residues.

Input material: peripheral blood. The rearrangement uses TRBV28 and TRBJ2-3; tentatively, D is TRBD2 (6 bases). This receptor was obtained from a human donor in a cohort sampled during active COVID-19. In DNA form, the CDR3 reads TGTGCCAGCAGTTTTTCCGCGGGGAAGCCTACGCAGTATTTT. As protein: CASSFSAGKPTQYF.